These 30 T cell receptor beta chains share one sample of origin, sequenced in a study of blood T cell repertoires in COVID-19 (TCRdb year 2020). Library prep was done by the immunoSEQ multiplex PCR assay. As stored in TCRdb, this immuneACCESS dataset retains in-frame rearrangements with V and J assigned. A fraction of the clones does not appear; measured against another copy, unresolved V genes explain less than half of the discrepancy, and the remainder lacks a known reason. The sample profile shows 60,000 to 90,000 clones; about 93% of them were found once. The top ten clones comprise less than 0.85% of the sample. Sequenced: peripheral blood. These receptors originate from a woman older than 75 with acute or convalescent COVID-19.

The table lists this clone with a count of one. This rearrangement joins TRBV21-1 to TRBJ1-5; TRBD1 is the table's D call, not checked against the DNA. TRBV21-1 is designated a pseudogene. The CDR3 consists of 16 residues. CDR3 protein: CASSKEDRVKPQPQHF. CDR3 sequence (DNA): TGTGCCAGCAGCAAAGAGGACAGGGTGAAACCTCAGCCCCAGCATTTT.

CDR3 nucleotide sequence: TGTGCCAGCAATTACGGGACTAGCGGGGGAAATGAGCAGTTCTTC. Residues: CASNYGTSGGNEQFF. The chain couples TRBV7-2 to TRBJ2-1, with 14 bases identical to TRBD2. The germline gives CDR1 SGHTA, CDR2 FQGNSA. This CDR3 has 15 residues. V gave up 7 bases and J gave up 7 bases; unmatched junction bases: 6. Drawing the rest from reference TRBV7-2 and TRBJ2-1, the complete variable domain is GAGVSQSPSNKVTEKGKDVELRCDPISGHTALYWYRQSLGQGLEFLIYFQGNSAPDKSGLPSDRFSAERTGGSVSTLTIQRTQQEDSAVYLCASNYGTSGGNEQFFGPGTRLTVL.

The chain employs TRBV11-1 and TRBJ2-7, with a tentative D call TRBD2 (6 bases). CDR1 and CDR2 (germline): SGHAT, FQDESV (reference sequence). This CDR3 is built from 12 residues. V lost 3 bases and J lost 5, with 8 bases in between. CDR3 nucleotides: TGTGCCAGCAGCTTTGGAGGGGACGAGCAGTACTTC. It encodes CASSFGGDEQYF. Full variable domain (remainder filled in from reference TRBV11-1 and TRBJ2-7): EAEVAQSPRYKITEKSQAVAFWCDPISGHATLYWYRQILGQGPELLVQFQDESVVDDSQLPKDRFSAERLKGVDSTLKIQPAELGDSAMYLCASSFGGDEQYFGPGTRLTVT.

This chain connects TRBV6-5 to TRBJ1-1; a weak D match, TRBD1 (6 bases). V lost 0 bases and J lost 4, with 9 bases in between. The CDR3 consists of 14 residues. In germline, CDR1 is MNHEY, CDR2 SVGAGI. DNA of the CDR3: TGTGCCAGCAGTTACTCGAGGGGGATCACTGAAGCTTTCTTT. Its translation is CASSYSRGITEAFF.

The chain is built from TRBV10-3 and TRBJ1-5; TRBD1 matches at 9 bases. Germline V gene lookup returns CDR1 ENHRY and CDR2 SYGVKD. The CDR3 totals 15 residues. The V gene end was trimmed by 2 bases and the J gene end by 9 bases; junction bases not matched to a gene: 8. As DNA, the CDR3 is TGTGCCATCAGTGAGGGGACAGGGCGAGCGGCGCCCCAGCATTTT. As protein: CAISEGTGRAAPQHF.

J is TRBJ2-7 and V is TRBV7-2; TRBD2 is a possible D gene (7 bases). Between the trimmed V and J ends, which lost 7 bases and 2 bases, there was a span of 18 bases. Germline V gives CDR1 SGHTA, CDR2 FQGNSA. This CDR3 comprises 15 residues. DNA for the CDR3: TGTGCCAGCACCAGGGGTGGGGGGGCCCCCTACGAGCAGTACTTC. It encodes CASTRGGGAPYEQYF.

CDR3 sequence (DNA): TGCGCCAGCAGCCAAGGGACAGGCTCTGGCTACACCTTC. It encodes CASSQGTGSGYTF. This chain connects TRBV4-3 to TRBJ1-2; 7 positions match TRBD1. Germline CDR1 reads LGHNA; CDR2 reads YSLEER. This CDR3 contains 13 residues. The junction had 3 bases not matched to a gene; V was cut back by 1 base and J by 7 bases.

The rearrangement uses TRBV6-5 and TRBJ1-2; D might be TRBD1 (6 bases). CDR1 MNHEY and CDR2 SVGAGI come from the germline V gene. This CDR3 comprises 12 residues. The germline V and J ends were trimmed by 6 bases and 7 bases, with 12 bases remaining between them. CDR3 residues: CASSLTGSGYTF. The CDR3 nucleotides are TGTGCCAGCAGCCTAACAGGGTCTGGCTACACCTTC.

The gene calls are TRBV7-8 and TRBJ1-1; D gene ambiguous. The V gene lost 5 bases and the J gene lost 0 bases, with 10 bases spanning the gap. Per the germline V gene, CDR1 is SGHVS and CDR2 is FQNEAQ. The CDR3 is 14 amino acids. The CDR3 region has the DNA TGTGCCAGCAGCCCTCTTCGGGTGAACACTGAAGCTTTCTTT. Its protein is CASSPLRVNTEAFF.

This rearrangement joins TRBV25-1 to TRBJ2-1, with 10 bases aligning to TRBD2. Germline V gene lookup returns CDR1 MGHDK and CDR2 SYGVNS. This CDR3 comprises 14 residues. V lost 6 bases to trimming and J lost 6 bases; unmatched junction nucleotides: 5. For the CDR3, the DNA is TGTGCCAGCAGACTAGCGGGGAGCCCCAATGAGCAGTTCTTC. It is translated as CASRLAGSPNEQFF.

The chain is built from TRBV6-5 and TRBJ2-7; 11 positions match TRBD1. Trimming cost V 4 bases and J 2 bases; bases outside gene matches: 4. The CDR3 sequence is 15 residues long. Germline values: CDR1 MNHEY, CDR2 SVGAGI. This CDR3 is CASSWDRGSTYEQYF. CDR3 sequence (DNA): TGTGCCAGCAGTTGGGACAGGGGGTCGACCTACGAGCAGTACTTC.

This chain uses TRBV28 with TRBJ2-7; tentative D call: TRBD1 (5 bases). The CDR3 extends over 13 amino acids. Germline loops: CDR1 MDHEN, CDR2 SYDVKM. The V and J ends lost 3 bases and 4 bases respectively, with 10 bases between them. CDR3 protein: CASSLGRVYEQYF. The CDR3 DNA reads as TGTGCCAGCAGTTTGGGCAGGGTTTACGAGCAGTACTTC.

This chain uses TRBV20-1 with TRBJ2-1, with D perhaps TRBD1 or TRBD2 (6 bases each). The germline V gene encodes CDR1 DFQATT and CDR2 SNEGSKA (reference sequence). Trimming pared 3 bases from V and 2 bases from J, leaving 14 bases between. This CDR3 has 15 amino acids. The CDR3 spells CSASGGRQAYNEQFF. In nucleotides, the CDR3 is TGCAGTGCTAGTGGGGGGCGGCAGGCCTACAATGAGCAGTTCTTC.

This chain's CDR3 is CASSYRQGRNTDTQYF. The DNA for the CDR3 is TGTGCCAGCAGTTACAGACAGGGGAGGAACACAGATACGCAGTATTTT. This sequence joins TRBV6-2 or TRBV6-3 and TRBJ2-3; 8 bases agree with TRBD1. Germline V gene data show CDR1 as MNHEY and CDR2 as SVGEGT. The CDR3 totals 16 residues. V lost 2 bases, J lost 2 bases, and 6 bases stayed unmatched.

The gene calls are TRBV18 and TRBJ1-2; tentatively, D is TRBD1 (6 bases). V dropped 3 bases and J dropped 6 bases, with 11 bases sitting between them. This CDR3 region has 13 residues. Germline values: CDR1 KGHSH, CDR2 LQKENI. The CDR3 spells CASSPQGLNGYTF. In nucleotides, the CDR3 is TGTGCCAGCTCACCGCAGGGGCTGAATGGCTACACCTTC.

CDR3 DNA: TGCAGTGCTAGTAGAGGTAGATTAATAGGTGGAAACACCATATATTTT. This codes for CSASRGRLIGGNTIYF. This chain uses TRBV20-1 with TRBJ1-3; D remains ambiguous. This CDR3 contains 16 residues. The germline V gene has CDR1 DFQATT and CDR2 SNEGSKA (reference sequence). V was pared by 3 bases and J by 3 bases, with 18 bases between.

This clone was observed once. The chain employs TRBV24-1 and TRBJ2-2; 7 positions agree with TRBD2. V dropped 8 bases and J dropped 3; count of bases not matched to a gene: 14. Germline loops: CDR1 KGHDR, CDR2 SFDVKD. The length of the CDR3 is 17 residues. The CDR3 sequence: CATTDRWGGKDTGELFF. The CDR3 DNA is TGTGCCACCACCGACCGATGGGGGGGGAAAGACACCGGGGAGCTGTTTTTT.

J is TRBJ1-5 and V is TRBV10-1; TRBD1 matches at 10 bases. From germline, CDR1 is WNHNN and CDR2 SYGVQD (reference sequence). This CDR3 is 17 amino acids long. The trim removed 2 bases at V and 4 bases at J, leaving 8 bases unmatched. The CDR3 nucleotides read TGCGCCAGCAGTGAGAATCGGGGGACAGGGGAGAATCAGCCCCAGCATTTT. This encodes CASSENRGTGENQPQHF.

CDR3: CASSVSGQGNSPLHF. The CDR3 DNA is TGTGCCAGCAGCGTATCGGGACAGGGGAATTCACCCCTCCACTTT. The chain carries TRBV9 and TRBJ1-6; 10 bases line up with TRBD1. This CDR3 has 15 amino acids. J lost 7 bases, V lost 1 base, and 2 bases had no gene match. The germline gives CDR1 SGDLS, CDR2 YYNGEE.

This CDR3 reads CASSLLAGVATDTQYF. For the CDR3, the DNA is TGTGCCAGCAGCCTATTAGCGGGGGTGGCCACAGATACGCAGTATTTT. The J gene is TRBJ2-3, the V gene TRBV7-2, with 9 positions matching TRBD2. The ends lost 5 bases at V and 2 bases at J; junction bases unmatched: 8. This CDR3 region has 16 residues. The germline V gene has CDR1 SGHTA and CDR2 FQGNSA.

This chain connects TRBV28 to TRBJ1-2; 7 positions agree with TRBD1. Germline CDR1 reads MDHEN; CDR2 reads SYDVKM. This CDR3 spans 15 amino acids. With V trimmed by 5 bases and J by 8 bases, 14 bases remained unmatched. CDR3 loop: CASSRQGKAAEGYTF. CDR3 in DNA: TGTGCCAGCAGTCGACAGGGAAAAGCGGCGGAAGGCTACACCTTC.

The chain combines TRBV7-9 with TRBJ1-4, with 7 bases matching TRBD1. This CDR3 is 19 amino acids long. V lost 5 bases and J lost 0; bases outside the gene matches: 15. Germline CDR1 and CDR2: SEHNR and FQNEAQ (reference sequence). DNA for the CDR3: TGTGCCAGCAGCCTTACAGGGGTCGGTTCCGGGGCAACTAATGAAAAACTGTTTTTT. Translated: CASSLTGVGSGATNEKLFF.

J is TRBJ1-2 and V is TRBV5-4; D remains ambiguous. The ends were cut back, 2 bases at V and 4 bases at J, with 12 bases in the middle. The CDR3 contains 14 residues. Germline CDR1 reads SGHNT; CDR2 reads YYREEE (reference sequence). The CDR3 here is CASSFGWESYGYTF. The CDR3 nucleotides are TGTGCCAGCAGCTTCGGGTGGGAGAGCTATGGCTACACCTTC. The full variable domain, completed using reference TRBV5-4 and TRBJ1-2, is ETGVTQSPTHLIKTRGQQVTLRCSSQSGHNTVSWYQQALGQGPQFIFQYYREEENGRGNFPPRFSGLQFPNYSSELNVNALELDDSALYLCASSFGWESYGYTFGSGTRLTVV.

The chain carries TRBV29-1 and TRBJ2-1, with D possibly TRBD2 on 7 matching bases. Deletions cut 8 bases from V and 3 bases from J, with 14 bases between. CDR3 size: 13 residues. Germline lookup yields CDR1 SQVTM and CDR2 ANQGSEA. The CDR3 sequence is CSSQGGVYNEQFF. In DNA, the CDR3 is TGCAGCTCCCAAGGGGGGGTCTACAATGAGCAGTTCTTC.

This chain connects TRBV2 to TRBJ1-1; D perhaps matches TRBD1 (6 bases). Germline values: CDR1 SNHLY, CDR2 FYNNEI. The CDR3 is made up of 15 amino acids. V was trimmed by 4 bases and J by 1 base, leaving 13 bases between them. CDR3 in DNA: TGTGCCAGCAGTGGAATAGGGGGTCCGAACACTGAAGCTTTCTTT. Residues: CASSGIGGPNTEAFF.

CDR3 sequence: CASSIGPSYEQYF. As DNA, the CDR3 is TGTGCCAGTAGTATAGGGCCCTCCTACGAGCAGTACTTC. This rearrangement joins TRBV19 to TRBJ2-7; D call uncertain. The CDR3 spans 13 residues. The germline V gene encodes CDR1 LNHDA and CDR2 SQIVND (reference sequence). The V gene lost 1 base and the J gene lost 0 bases, with 4 bases spanning the gap.

This clone was detected once. The rearrangement links TRBV7-8 to TRBJ1-5; 9 bases line up with TRBD1. Germline CDR1 reads SGHVS; CDR2 reads FQNEAQ. This CDR3 is 16 amino acids long. V lost 1 base, J lost 6 bases, and 7 bases stayed unmatched. CDR3: CASSLGRTGVPQPQHF. The DNA of the CDR3 is TGTGCCAGCAGCTTAGGTAGGACAGGGGTTCCTCAGCCCCAGCATTTT.

This rearrangement joins TRBV7-9 to TRBJ1-1, with D perhaps matching TRBD1 (6 bases). CDR1 SEHNR and CDR2 FQNEAQ come from the germline V gene (reference sequence). Deletions cut 3 bases from V and 6 bases from J, with 17 bases between. CDR3 length equals 15 residues. The CDR3 is CASSLSTTQGAEAFF. CDR3 nucleotide sequence: TGTGCCAGCAGCTTGTCCACTACACAGGGAGCTGAAGCTTTCTTT.

The chain joins TRBV7-9 to TRBJ2-4, with TRBD2 matching 7 bases. J was trimmed by 3 bases and V by 2 bases; bases with no gene match: 4. CDR1 is SEHNR and CDR2 is FQNEAQ in the germline V gene (reference sequence). The length of the CDR3 is 15 residues. CDR3 in amino acids: CASSLSPGGKNIQYF. The CDR3 nucleotides are TGTGCCAGCAGCTTATCTCCGGGGGGCAAAAACATTCAGTACTTC.

This clone was seen a few times. The rearrangement uses TRBV15 and TRBJ2-3; 7 bases are shared with TRBD2. J lost 1 base, V lost 10 bases, and 20 bases had no gene match. CDR1 is LNHNV, CDR2 YYDKDF, per germline (reference sequence). The CDR3 runs to 18 residues. The CDR3 region has the DNA TGTGCCAAAAGTGGGGGTCCGCATTCAAGCGGGGGCACAGATACGCAGTATTTT. It translates to CAKSGGPHSSGGTDTQYF.